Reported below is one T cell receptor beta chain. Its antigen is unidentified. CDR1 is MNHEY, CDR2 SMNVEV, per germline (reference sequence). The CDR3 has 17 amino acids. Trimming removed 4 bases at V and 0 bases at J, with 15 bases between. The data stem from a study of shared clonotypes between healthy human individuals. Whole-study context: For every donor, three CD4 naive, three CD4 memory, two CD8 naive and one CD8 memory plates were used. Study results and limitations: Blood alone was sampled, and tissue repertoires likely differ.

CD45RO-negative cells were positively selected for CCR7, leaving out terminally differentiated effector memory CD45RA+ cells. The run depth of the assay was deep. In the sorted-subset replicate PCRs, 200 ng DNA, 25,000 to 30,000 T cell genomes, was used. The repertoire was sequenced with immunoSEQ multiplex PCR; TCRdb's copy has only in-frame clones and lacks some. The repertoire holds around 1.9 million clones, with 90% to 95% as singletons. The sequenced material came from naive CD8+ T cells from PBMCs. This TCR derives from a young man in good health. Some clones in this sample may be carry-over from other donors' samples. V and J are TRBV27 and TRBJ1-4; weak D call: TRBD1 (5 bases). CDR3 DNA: TGTGCCAGCAGTTCCCCCGGACGGGGGGCAACTAATGAAAAACTGTTTTTT. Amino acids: CASSSPGRGATNEKLFF.